Listed below are T cell receptor beta chains from one sample, sequenced in a study of cytomegalovirus exposure and HLA in healthy donors. TCRdb's copy holds only in-frame clones and misses some; the assay was immunoSEQ multiplex PCR. The sample lists some 150,000 clones; almost 80% were seen once. The sequencing sample was made of PBMCs. The receptors shown here come from a woman between 40 and 55 years old in good health and CMV-seropositive. The CDR3 runs from the conserved cysteine through the conserved F or W. Each record gives: D gene, J gene, V gene, clone size, CDR3 DNA, CDR3 protein. D genes are given only for firm matches. Clone size is shown for a subset of rows, as once, few, many or a class of expanded clone.

- TRBJ1-2 TRBV11-2 - TGTGCCAGCAGCTTTAGTTCAGGCAACTATGGCTACACCTTC CASSFSSGNYGYTF
- TRBJ1-2 TRBV6-5 - TGTGCCAGCAGTGATGGGGTACAGGCCTATGGCTACACCTTC CASSDGVQAYGYTF
TRBD2 TRBJ2-1 TRBV5-1 once TGCGCCAGCAGCTCTAGCGGGGGAACCTACAATGAGCAGTTCTTC CASSSSGGTYNEQFF
TRBD1 TRBJ1-2 TRBV5-1 - TGCGCCAGCAGCGCGACCACAGGGGGCGGTGGCTACACCTTC CASSATTGGGGYTF
- TRBJ1-2 TRBV27 - TGTGCCAGCAGTTTATCCGGCGTTTCCGGGGGGATGGATGGCTACACCTTC CASSLSGVSGGMDGYTF
TRBD1 TRBJ2-2 TRBV29-1 - TGCAGCGTGGGACAGGGGGTCACCGGGGAGCTGTTTTTT CSVGQGVTGELFF
- TRBJ2-1 TRBV28 - TGTGCCAGCAGCCGGGGGGCCCTTAATGAGCAGTTCTTC CASSRGALNEQFF
TRBD1 TRBJ2-7 TRBV2 - TGTGCCAGCCTGCGAGGGCAGGGGGCCCACGAGCAGTACTTC CASLRGQGAHEQYF
- TRBJ1-4 TRBV28 - TGTGCCAGCGATGGAGGGTCGAATGAAAAACTGTTTTTT CASDGGSNEKLFF
- TRBJ1-1 TRBV9 few TGTGCCAGCAGCGTCGACACTTTGAACACTGAAGCTTTCTTT CASSVDTLNTEAFF
TRBD1 TRBJ1-4 TRBV10-1 once TGCGCCAGCAGGGGCATAACAGGGGTGGGGGAAAAACTGTTTTTT CASRGITGVGEKLFF
- TRBJ2-5 TRBV7-9 - TGTGCCAGCAGCTTAGGCGGGGGCTCTCAAGAGACCCAGTACTTC CASSLGGGSQETQYF
TRBD1 TRBJ1-2 TRBV6-1 - TGTGCCAGCAGTAAGGACAGGGGGCGGGTCTATGGCTACACCTTC CASSKDRGRVYGYTF
- TRBJ1-2 TRBV7-2 - TGTGCCAGCAGCCCTCTTGGGGGGGCCGGTGGCTACACCTTC CASSPLGGAGGYTF
- TRBJ1-1 TRBV19 once TGTGCCAGTAGTGCACTCGACAGTAACACTGAAGCTTTCTTT CASSALDSNTEAFF
TRBD2 TRBJ2-5 TRBV10-3 - TGTGCCATCAGTCTAGCGGGGGGTGGCGAGACCCAGTACTTC CAISLAGGGETQYF
TRBD1 TRBJ2-7 TRBV5-4 once TGTGCCAGCAGCTTGACGACAGGGGTCGGGCACGAGCAGTACTTC CASSLTTGVGHEQYF
- TRBJ2-1 TRBV25-1 once TGTGCCAGCCAGAAAGTGACAGCAGACAATGAGCAGTTCTTC CASQKVTADNEQFF
- TRBJ2-1 TRBV27 few TGTGCCAGCAGTTTAGTTGAAAAGGCTAGGCAGTTCTTC CASSLVEKARQFF
- TRBJ2-4 TRBV2 - TGTGCCAGCAGGGGGGCGGTAGACATTCAGTACTTC CASRGAVDIQYF
TRBD1 TRBJ1-1 TRBV5-1 - TGCGCCAGCAACAGGGGGCAAGGATTGAACACTGAAGCTTTCTTT CASNRGQGLNTEAFF
TRBD1 TRBJ1-4 TRBV7-6 - TGTGCCAGCAGCCCGACAGGGGGTTGGGATGAAAAACTGTTTTTT CASSPTGGWDEKLFF
- TRBJ1-1 TRBV6-1 - TGTGCCAGCATGGAGCGCGAAAAAACTGAAGCTTTCTTT CASMEREKTEAFF
- TRBJ1-4 TRBV5-1 once TGCGCCAGCAGCTTGTCAGCGAATCCTAATGAAAAACTGTTTTTT CASSLSANPNEKLFF
- TRBJ1-1 TRBV28 once TGTGCCAGCAGCCTAGGACTCATGAACACTGAAGCTTTCTTT CASSLGLMNTEAFF
- TRBJ1-2 TRBV7-9 - TGTGCCAGCAGCCCCCTGGAGGTCCTCTATGGCTACACCTTC CASSPLEVLYGYTF
TRBD2 TRBJ2-5 TRBV9 - TGTGCCAGCAGCGTAGGGAGGGAGCGGGGGGTCCAAGAGACCCAGTACTTC CASSVGRERGVQETQYF
TRBD2 TRBJ2-7 TRBV5-4 once TGTGCCAGCCGGCGGGGGGGCTCCTACGAGCAGTACTTC CASRRGGSYEQYF
- TRBJ2-5 TRBV28 - TGTGCCAGCAGTTTATTTGGCAGTCAAGAGACCCAGTACTTC CASSLFGSQETQYF
- TRBJ2-5 TRBV29-1 - TGCAGCGTTGTCGGGACATTGCTAGAGACCCAGTACTTC CSVVGTLLETQYF
- TRBJ1-3 TRBV27 - TGTGCCAGCAGAGGGGAAACTGGAAACACCATATATTTT CASRGETGNTIYF
- TRBJ1-1 TRBV19 - TGTGCCAGTAGCGACAGGTTCATGAACACTGAAGCTTTCTTT CASSDRFMNTEAFF
- TRBJ2-7 TRBV12-2 - TGTGCAAGTCGCTTGGCCGGACTAGCGGGGGCGAACTACGAGCAGTACTTC CASRLAGLAGANYEQYF
TRBD1 TRBJ2-2 TRBV6-8 - TGTGCCAGCAGGCCGACAGGGAGCACCGGGGAGCTGTTTTTT CASRPTGSTGELFF
- TRBJ2-7 TRBV5-1 once TGCGCCAGCAGCTTGGCCTTACAGAGCTCCTACGAGCAGTACTTC CASSLALQSSYEQYF
- TRBJ2-1 TRBV6-5 - TGTGCCAGCCAGGGGTCGGCAGAGCAGTTCTTC CASQGSAEQFF
- TRBJ1-1 TRBV18 - TGTGCCAGCTCACCCCACAAGGGGATGAACACTGAAGCTTTCTTT CASSPHKGMNTEAFF